These 27 T cell receptor beta chains were sequenced from one sample in a study of blood T cells in healthy people across ages. Primers used in a second PCR of roughly 6 to 12 cycles were a sample-barcoded 5' primer and a J-beta primer mix. TCRdb reanalysed the 5' RACE reads using MiXCR and keeps one entry per CDR3 protein. This table has about 730,000 distinct CDR3 sequences, roughly two fifths appearing once. The sequencing sample was made of blood. The source of these receptors is a woman aged 55-75 years in good health.

The chain couples TRBV5-1 to TRBJ2-3; maybe TRBD2 (5 bases). Germline CDR1 is SGHRS and CDR2 is YFSETQ. The CDR3 totals 15 residues. As DNA, the CDR3 is TGCGCTACCAGCTTGGAGCGGCCGTCCGTAGATACGCAGTATTTT. Protein: CATSLERPSVDTQYF.

This rearrangement joins TRBV12-5 to TRBJ2-7; 11 bases fit TRBD2. The end of the DNA aligns better with TRBJ2-5, so the J call may be wrong. The CDR3 length is 15 residues. CDR1 is LGHNT and CDR2 is FRNRAP in the germline V gene. The CDR3 sequence is CASGLVSGRAETQYF. In DNA, the CDR3 is TGTGCTAGTGGTTTGGTTAGCGGGAGGGCGGAGACCCAGTACTTC.

The rearrangement joins TRBV7-2 to TRBJ2-5; D remains unclear. The ends were cut back, 5 bases at V and 0 bases at J, with 10 bases in the middle. Germline V gives CDR1 SGHTA, CDR2 FQGNSA. CDR3 length: 14 residues. The CDR3 region has the DNA TGTGCCAGCAGCCCCCGGAACCACCAAGAGACCCAGTACTTC. It codes for CASSPRNHQETQYF.

The chain is built from TRBV11-3 and TRBJ2-7; a weak D match, TRBD2 (6 bases). Judging by the DNA end, TRBJ2-5 fits better; the J call may be wrong. CDR1 is SGHNT, CDR2 YENEEA, per germline. This CDR3 contains 15 residues. The CDR3 nucleotides read TGTGCCAGCAGCTCCGGGACTGAACCAGGGGAGACCCAGTACTTC. This codes for CASSSGTEPGETQYF.

This clonotype turned up a few times. This chain uses TRBV6-5 with TRBJ2-1; the match to TRBD2 covers 8 bases. Germline CDR1 MNHEY, CDR2 SVGAGI. The CDR3 is 18 residues long. V was pared by 3 bases and J by 8 bases, with 18 bases of the junction left unmatched. CDR3 region: CASSYGAGGQVWADEQFF. The CDR3 nucleotides read TGTGCCAGCAGTTATGGCGCGGGAGGCCAGGTCTGGGCGGATGAGCAGTTCTTC.

The chain uses TRBV6-2 or TRBV6-3 and TRBJ2-1, with 7 bases aligning to TRBD2. CDR1 MNHEY and CDR2 SVGEGT come from the germline V gene. Losses at the gene ends were 4 bases for V and 3 bases for J; bases not matched to a gene: 9. This CDR3 has 16 residues. The CDR3 nucleotides read TGTGCCAGCAGTTTCCCCGCGGGGGACTTCTACAATGAGCAGTTCTTC. Its translation: CASSFPAGDFYNEQFF.

This clonotype was detected a few times. This chain connects TRBV4-3 to TRBJ2-7; D is perhaps TRBD1 or TRBD2 (5 bases each). CDR3 length equals 16 residues. Trimming pared 3 bases from V and 5 bases from J, leaving 20 bases between. Germline V gene data show CDR1 as LGHNA and CDR2 as YSLEER. CDR3 coding DNA: TGCGCCAGCAGCCACGGGACCAACTCGCCATCGGACGAGCAGTACTTC. It yields the protein CASSHGTNSPSDEQYF.

This sequence joins TRBV7-2 and TRBJ2-5; 8 bases fit TRBD1. Germline V gene lookup returns CDR1 SGHTA and CDR2 FQGNSA. V shed 5 bases and J 4 bases; nucleotides not matched to a gene: 6. This CDR3 has 14 residues. CDR3 protein: CASSHPTGGETQYF. Written as DNA, the CDR3 is TGTGCCAGCAGCCATCCTACAGGGGGAGAGACCCAGTACTTC.

The gene calls are TRBV29-1 and TRBJ2-5, with 11 bases matching TRBD2. TRBJ2-7 explains the end of the DNA better; the J call may be wrong. The CDR3 consists of 14 residues. CDR1 and CDR2 from the germline V gene are SQVTM and ANQGSEA. The CDR3 protein is CSVAGLAGGSEQYF. The CDR3 region has the DNA TGCAGCGTTGCGGGGCTAGCGGGAGGCAGCGAGCAGTACTTC.

Many counts were recorded for this clonotype. The chain links TRBV9 to TRBJ2-1, with 9 bases that match TRBD2. The germline gives CDR1 SGDLS, CDR2 YYNGEE. The CDR3 extends over 17 amino acids. J lost 5 bases, V lost 4 bases, and 13 bases had no gene match. CDR3 nucleotides: TGTGCCAGCAGCCCCAGGAGAGCGGGAGGCCCTAACAATGAGCAGTTCTTC. Protein sequence: CASSPRRAGGPNNEQFF.

A single count supports this clonotype. The chain employs TRBV3-1 and TRBJ2-3; TRBD2 matches 9 bases. CDR3 length equals 15 residues. Germline V gene sequence: CDR1 LGHDT, CDR2 YNNKEL (reference sequence). Trimming at V came to 4 bases and at J to 1 base, leaving 3 bases not matched to a gene. DNA for the CDR3: TGTGCCAGCAGCCCCAGCGGGGGGTGCACAGATACGCAGTATTTT. This codes for CASSPSGGCTDTQYF.

The V gene is TRBV7-9, the J gene TRBJ1-2, with 11 bases aligning to TRBD1. CDR1 and CDR2 (germline): SEHNR, FQNEAQ (reference sequence). The CDR3 is 15 amino acids. V lost 5 bases to trimming and J lost 7 bases; unmatched junction nucleotides: 9. CDR3 in DNA: TGTGCCAGCAGCGCCTCCCCGGACAGGGGGCTTGGCTACACCTTC. This encodes CASSASPDRGLGYTF.

Note on this clonotype: It may be a read error: a sequence one base away is much more abundant. The CDR3 nucleotides are TGCAGCGTTGACGATGGGGGTGGCTACACCTTC. Translated: CSVDDGGGYTF. The chain links TRBV29-1 to TRBJ1-2; D is possibly TRBD1 (5 bases). Germline V CDR1 and CDR2: SQVTM, ANQGSEA. The CDR3 sequence is 11 residues long. The germline V and J ends were trimmed by 3 bases and 7 bases, with 9 bases remaining between them.

This clonotype came up a few times. This chain uses TRBV20-1 with TRBJ2-7; the match to TRBD2 covers 14 bases. Judging by the DNA end, TRBJ2-5 fits better; the J call may be wrong. This CDR3 comprises 14 residues. From germline, CDR1 is DFQATT and CDR2 SNEGSKA (reference sequence). CDR3 region: CSAPTSGREETQYF. The CDR3 DNA follows: TGCAGTGCCCCGACTAGCGGGAGGGAAGAGACCCAGTACTTC.

The rearrangement links TRBV25-1 to TRBJ1-1; no clear D. The CDR3 sequence is 15 residues long. Trimming stripped 1 base from V and 1 base from J, with 10 bases between. CDR1 is MGHDK and CDR2 is SYGVNS in the germline V gene. In nucleotides, the CDR3 is TGTGCCAGCAGTGAATTATCAGTTACGAACACTGAAGCTTTCTTT. It codes for CASSELSVTNTEAFF.

This clonotype was detected ten times or more. The genes are TRBV10-3 and TRBJ2-5; 7 bases line up with TRBD1. Per the germline V gene, CDR1 is ENHRY and CDR2 is SYGVKD. The CDR3 is 15 amino acids. The ends lost 6 bases at V and 1 base at J; junction bases unmatched: 8. The DNA for the CDR3 is TGTGCCATCAGCGGGGACAGCAGAATCCAAGAGACCCAGTACTTC. This encodes CAISGDSRIQETQYF.

The rearrangement joins TRBV30 to TRBJ1-2, with no clear D. Germline V lookup: CDR1 GTSNPN, CDR2 SVGIG (reference sequence). The CDR3 is 13 residues long. The V end lost 8 bases, the J end lost 2 bases, and 15 bases lay between the germline ends. The CDR3 protein is CARMTEANYGYTF. The CDR3 DNA sequence: TGTGCCCGCATGACGGAGGCCAACTATGGCTACACCTTC.

The rearrangement links TRBV27 to TRBJ2-7; the D gene is possibly TRBD2 (6 bases). Germline V gene sequence: CDR1 MNHEY, CDR2 SMNVEV (reference sequence). CDR3 size: 14 residues. V gave up 6 bases and J gave up 10 bases, with 22 bases separating them. The CDR3 DNA reads as TGTGCCAGCAGCACGGGAGATCATGGGATGGTTCAGTACTTC. Its translation: CASSTGDHGMVQYF.

This rearrangement joins TRBV20-1 to TRBJ2-3; no firm D call. Trimming took off 7 bases at V and 6 bases at J, with 17 bases between the two ends. CDR3 length: 13 amino acids. Germline CDR1 reads DFQATT; CDR2 reads SNEGSKA (reference sequence). CDR3 DNA: TGCAGTGTCCCCTCCCGCGTGGCGGATACGCAGTATTTT. Protein product: CSVPSRVADTQYF.

This clonotype has a handful of counts. The gene calls are TRBV7-2 and TRBJ2-1; possible D gene TRBD2, 7 bases. The germline V gene encodes CDR1 SGHTA and CDR2 FQGNSA. The V gene lost 4 bases and the J gene lost 12 bases, with 16 bases spanning the gap. This CDR3 spans 13 amino acids. This CDR3 is CASSSGGGSGQFF. CDR3 DNA sequence: TGTGCCAGCAGCTCGGGCGGGGGCAGTGGGCAGTTCTTC.

The chain combines TRBV29-1 with TRBJ2-1, with D tentatively TRBD1 (6 bases). V was shortened by 4 bases and J by 13 bases, with 14 bases between the two germline ends. This CDR3 spans 11 amino acids. Germline V gene lookup returns CDR1 SQVTM and CDR2 ANQGSEA. CDR3 protein: CSVALNREQFF. In DNA form, the CDR3 reads TGCAGCGTTGCCCTTAACAGGGAACAGTTCTTC.

J is TRBJ2-2 and V is TRBV9, with D possibly being TRBD2 (6 bases). This CDR3 spans 13 amino acids. Per germline, CDR1 SGDLS and CDR2 YYNGEE. The V and J ends lost 6 bases and 9 bases respectively, with 15 bases between them. CDR3 residues: CASNPGGHRELFF. The CDR3 DNA reads as TGTGCCAGCAACCCCGGGGGTCACAGGGAGCTGTTTTTT.

A word on this clonotype: This could be a read error, since a much larger clone is one nucleotide away. The chain combines TRBV29-1 with TRBJ2-7; D is possibly TRBD2 (6 bases). Germline values: CDR1 SQVTM, CDR2 ANQGSEA. The V and J ends lost 3 bases and 7 bases respectively, with 19 bases between them. The CDR3 consists of 14 residues. CDR3 in amino acids: CSVDASGADNEQYF. The CDR3 DNA reads TGCAGCGTTGACGCCTCGGGAGCGGACAATGAGCAGTACTTC.

The V and J genes are TRBV27 and TRBJ2-7; D might be TRBD1 or TRBD2, each matching 6 bases. Germline CDR1 is MNHEY and CDR2 is SMNVEV (reference sequence). The CDR3 covers 14 residues. Trimming shortened V by 2 bases and J by 3 bases, and 11 bases separated the two germline ends. The CDR3 DNA is TGTGCCAGCAGTTTAGTAGGGGGGCACTACGAGCAGTACTTC. It codes for CASSLVGGHYEQYF.

The chain uses TRBV28 and TRBJ2-7, with D perhaps matching TRBD2 (7 bases). Near its end, the DNA agrees better with TRBJ2-5, so the J call may be wrong. Germline-derived CDR1 and CDR2 are MDHEN and SYDVKM. The CDR3 has 14 amino acids. DNA for the CDR3: TGTGCCAGCACCCGGGGGGCGGGGGATGTGACCCAGTACTTC. Protein product: CASTRGAGDVTQYF.

This clonotype turned up a few times. The J gene is TRBJ2-3, the V gene TRBV7-2, with 10 positions matching TRBD2. The V gene end was trimmed by 3 bases and the J gene end by 7 bases; junction bases not matched to a gene: 7. The CDR3 has 15 residues. Per germline, CDR1 SGHTA and CDR2 FQGNSA. CDR3 sequence: CASSFRTSGTNTQYF. Written as DNA, the CDR3 is TGTGCCAGCAGCTTCCGGACTAGCGGAACAAATACGCAGTATTTT.

The chain is built from TRBV27 and TRBJ2-7; 10 nucleotides align to TRBD1. The CDR3 loop spans 14 amino acids. The germline V gene has CDR1 MNHEY and CDR2 SMNVEV (reference sequence). V lost 3 bases, J lost 5 bases, and 4 bases stayed unmatched. This chain's CDR3 is CASSFDRGQDEQYF. DNA of the CDR3: TGTGCCAGCAGTTTCGACAGGGGGCAGGACGAGCAGTACTTC.